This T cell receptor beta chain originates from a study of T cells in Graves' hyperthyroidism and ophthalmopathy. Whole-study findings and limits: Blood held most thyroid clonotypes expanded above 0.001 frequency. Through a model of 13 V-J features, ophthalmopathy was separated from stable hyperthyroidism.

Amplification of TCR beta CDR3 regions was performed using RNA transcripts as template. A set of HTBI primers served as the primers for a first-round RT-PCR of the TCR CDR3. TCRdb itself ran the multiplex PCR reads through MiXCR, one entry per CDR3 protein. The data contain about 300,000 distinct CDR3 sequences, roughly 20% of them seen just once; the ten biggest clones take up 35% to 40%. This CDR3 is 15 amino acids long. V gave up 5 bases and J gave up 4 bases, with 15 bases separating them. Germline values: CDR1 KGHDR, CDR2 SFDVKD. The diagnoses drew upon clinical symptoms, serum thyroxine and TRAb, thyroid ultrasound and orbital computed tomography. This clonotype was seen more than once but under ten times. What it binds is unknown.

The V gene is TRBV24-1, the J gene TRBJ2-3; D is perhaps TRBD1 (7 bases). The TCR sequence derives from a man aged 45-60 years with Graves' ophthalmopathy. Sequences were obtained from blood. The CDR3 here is CATSAPGGRADTQYF. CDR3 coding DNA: TGTGCCACCAGTGCCCCAGGGGGGAGAGCAGATACGCAGTATTTT.